Sequencing of this T cell receptor (beta chain) was carried out in a study of post-analysis software for immune sequencing data. Study conclusions and caveats: Patients showed TRBV5-6, TRBV5-1 and TRBV20-1 among several TRBV segments more frequent than in controls.

Germline V gene lookup returns CDR1 SGHRS and CDR2 YFSETQ. Trimming at V came to 4 bases and at J to 0 bases, leaving 2 bases not matched to a gene. This CDR3 spans 15 amino acids. Prepared libraries of TCR beta cDNA carried unique molecular identifiers. A population of roughly 0.9 to 11 million T cells gave rise to 400,000 to 550,000 cDNA molecules. TCRdb recomputed calls from the PCR reads with MiXCR, one row per CDR3 protein. The table includes 750,000 to 950,000 distinct CDR3 sequences, more than 45% detected once. This clonotype was counted a few times. Its antigen is as yet unknown. This chain links TRBV5-1 with TRBJ2-1; TRBD2 matches at 9 bases. This TCR came from a girl between 10 and 17 years old with multiple sclerosis. The sample taken for sequencing was blood. The CDR3 region has the DNA TGCGCCAGCAGCAATAGCGGGAGCTCCTACAATGAGCAGTTCTTC. Its translation: CASSNSGSSYNEQFF. The complete variable domain, with remaining parts taken from reference TRBV5-1 and TRBJ2-1, reads KAGVTQTPRYLIKTRGQQVTLSCSPISGHRSVSWYQQTPGQGLQFLFEYFSETQRNKGNFPGRFSGRQFSNSRSEMNVSTLELGDSALYLCASSNSGSSYNEQFFGPGTRLTVL.